One sample yielded the 20 T cell receptor beta chains listed below, sequenced in a study of Graves' ophthalmopathy and Graves' hyperthyroidism. RNA transcripts provided the template for amplifying TCR beta CDR3 regions. The library came from an HTBI-primed first-round RT-PCR and a second-round multiplex PCR. TCRdb independently ran MiXCR on the multiplex PCR reads; one entry per CDR3 protein. Of fewer than 400,000 distinct CDR3 sequences in the sample, around 17% were seen once. The sequenced sample was peripheral blood. The origin of the receptors is a woman under 30 with Graves' ophthalmopathy.

This clonotype was counted many times. The chain carries TRBV19 and TRBJ1-1, with D tentatively TRBD1 (5 bases). V was shortened by 7 bases and J by 6 bases, with 18 bases between the two germline ends. Per the germline V gene, CDR1 is LNHDA and CDR2 is SQIVND (reference sequence). This CDR3 is built from 14 residues. CDR3 in amino acids: CASTISAGWSEAFF. CDR3 in DNA: TGTGCCAGTACCATATCGGCAGGGTGGTCTGAAGCTTTCTTT. Supplemented by reference TRBV19 and TRBJ1-1, the full variable domain reads DGGITQSPKYLFRKEGQNVTLSCEQNLNHDAMYWYRQDPGQGLRLIYYSQIVNDFQKGDIAEGYSVSREKKESFPLTVTSAQKNPTAFYLCASTISAGWSEAFFGQGTRLTVV.

This clonotype was observed at least ten times. This chain uses TRBV12-3 or TRBV12-4 with TRBJ2-2; D possibly corresponds to TRBD2 (6 bases). This CDR3 has 15 residues. Trimming stripped 3 bases from V and 4 bases from J, with 12 bases between. The CDR3 nucleotides are TGTGCCAGCAGTTTTAGCGGAGGACCCACCGGGGAGCTGTTTTTT. Translation: CASSFSGGPTGELFF.

This clonotype was seen ten or more times. V and J are TRBV9 and TRBJ1-1; D is unresolved. This CDR3 contains 13 residues. Trimming took 0 bases from V and 0 from J, leaving 3 bases between them. Per germline, CDR1 SGDLS and CDR2 YYNGEE. The CDR3: CASSVVMNTEAFF. In nucleotides, the CDR3 is TGTGCCAGCAGCGTAGTAATGAACACTGAAGCTTTCTTT.

The chain recombines TRBV29-1 with TRBJ2-5; weak D call: TRBD1 (6 bases). This CDR3 contains 12 residues. Per the germline V gene, CDR1 is SQVTM and CDR2 is ANQGSEA. The V end lost 7 bases, the J end lost 3 bases, and 12 bases lay between the germline ends. CDR3 DNA: TGCAGCGCCTCTGGACAGAAAGAGACCCAGTACTTC. Residues: CSASGQKETQYF.

This chain links TRBV6-1 with TRBJ1-2; a possible D gene is TRBD1 (5 bases). V shed 6 bases and J shed 0 bases, with 11 bases lying between them. The CDR3 is 14 amino acids. Germline V CDR1 and CDR2: MNHNS, SASEGT. CDR3 DNA sequence: TGTGCCAGCAGAACGGGGGGTCCTAACTATGGCTACACCTTC. Translation gives CASRTGGPNYGYTF.

This clonotype appeared many times. This chain joins TRBV28 and TRBJ2-2, with 15 bases identical to TRBD2. Germline-derived CDR1 and CDR2 are MDHEN and SYDVKM. This CDR3 has 18 residues. V shed 7 bases, J shed 6 bases, and the junction held 12 bases outside the gene matches. The CDR3 is CASTRGGLAGGPAGELFF. The CDR3 DNA is TGTGCCAGCACGAGGGGAGGACTAGCGGGAGGGCCGGCCGGGGAGCTGTTTTTT.

This clonotype was observed many times. The J gene is TRBJ1-6, the V gene TRBV28, with TRBD1 identical over 9 bases. V lost 4 bases to trimming and J lost 5 bases; unmatched junction nucleotides: 0. The CDR3 runs to 14 residues. The germline V gene has CDR1 MDHEN and CDR2 SYDVKM. CDR3 nucleotide sequence: TGTGCCAGCAGTTACAGGGGGCATAATTCACCCCTCCACTTT. It translates to CASSYRGHNSPLHF.

The rearrangement links TRBV24-1 to TRBJ1-5; 8 nucleotides agree with TRBD1. This CDR3 contains 15 residues. CDR1 is KGHDR and CDR2 is SFDVKD in the germline V gene. V shed 3 bases, J shed 3 bases, and the junction held 3 bases outside the gene matches. CDR3 amino acids: CATSDPGQVNQPQHF. For the CDR3, the DNA is TGTGCCACCAGTGATCCGGGACAGGTCAATCAGCCCCAGCATTTT.

V is TRBV7-2 and J is TRBJ2-5; the D gene could be TRBD1 or TRBD2 (6 bases each). The CDR3 is 14 amino acids. Germline-derived CDR1 and CDR2 are SGHTA and FQGNSA. V lost 5 bases and J 3 bases, leaving 13 bases between the germline ends. CDR3 in amino acids: CASSEGGIEETQYF. Here the CDR3 DNA reads TGTGCCAGCAGCGAGGGGGGTATAGAAGAGACCCAGTACTTC. The full variable domain, rest sourced from reference TRBV7-2 and TRBJ2-5, is GAGVSQSPSNKVTEKGKDVELRCDPISGHTALYWYRQSLGQGLEFLIYFQGNSAPDKSGLPSDRFSAERTGGSVSTLTIQRTQQEDSAVYLCASSEGGIEETQYFGPGTRLLVL.

In its sample, this clonotype was seen many times. The genes are TRBV19 and TRBJ1-6; weak D call: TRBD1 (5 bases). The CDR3 totals 12 residues. V dropped 10 bases and J dropped 7 bases, with 11 bases sitting between them. CDR1 is LNHDA and CDR2 is SQIVND in the germline V gene (reference sequence). CDR3 DNA: TGTGCCACGCAGGGTAGGAATTCACCCCTCCACTTT. It encodes CATQGRNSPLHF. Full variable domain (outside the CDR3, taken from reference TRBV19 and TRBJ1-6): DGGITQSPKYLFRKEGQNVTLSCEQNLNHDAMYWYRQDPGQGLRLIYYSQIVNDFQKGDIAEGYSVSREKKESFPLTVTSAQKNPTAFYLCATQGRNSPLHFGNGTRLTVT.

The chain uses TRBV3-1 and TRBJ2-5; D perhaps matches TRBD1 (7 bases). Germline V gene lookup returns CDR1 LGHDT and CDR2 YNNKEL (reference sequence). This CDR3 region has 15 residues. V was cut by 4 bases and J by 2 bases, with 14 bases left in between. The CDR3 DNA reads TGTGCCAGCAGCCGCGGGGACAGCTTTCAAGAGACCCAGTACTTC. This translates into CASSRGDSFQETQYF.

In this sample, this clonotype turned up many times. The chain recombines TRBV11-2 with TRBJ2-7; D may be TRBD1 (6 bases). Per germline, CDR1 SGHAT and CDR2 FQNNGV. V was trimmed by 0 bases and J by 1 base, leaving 13 bases between them. This CDR3 contains 16 residues. The CDR3 is CASSLDGLRGSYEQYF. The DNA of the CDR3 is TGTGCCAGCAGCTTAGACGGCCTCAGGGGTTCCTACGAGCAGTACTTC.

This clonotype has a count of ten or more. This chain links TRBV7-2 with TRBJ2-1; D gene ambiguous. The CDR3 has 10 residues. The germline CDR1 and CDR2 sequences are SGHTA and FQGNSA. Trimming left V 5 bases short and J 12 bases short, with 8 bases between. CDR3 residues: CASSHPGQFF. In DNA form, the CDR3 reads TGTGCCAGCAGCCACCCTGGGCAGTTCTTC. Full variable domain (missing parts from reference TRBV7-2 and TRBJ2-1): GAGVSQSPSNKVTEKGKDVELRCDPISGHTALYWYRQSLGQGLEFLIYFQGNSAPDKSGLPSDRFSAERTGGSVSTLTIQRTQQEDSAVYLCASSHPGQFFGPGTRLTVL.

This clonotype was detected many times. The chain carries TRBV6-5 and TRBJ1-1; D remains ambiguous. Trimming took 7 bases from V and 7 from J, leaving 10 bases between them. The germline V gene has CDR1 MNHEY and CDR2 SVGAGI. There are 11 residues in the CDR3. DNA of the CDR3: TGTGCCAGCATGCTGGGTTATGAAGCTTTCTTT. This gives the protein CASMLGYEAFF.

This clonotype appeared many times. The chain uses TRBV28 and TRBJ1-1, with D tentatively TRBD1 (5 bases). Germline V gene lookup returns CDR1 MDHEN and CDR2 SYDVKM. The ends were cut back, 5 bases at V and 6 bases at J, with 22 bases in the middle. This CDR3 has 16 amino acids. This chain's CDR3 is CASSPSSTGPDAEAFF. CDR3 nucleotides: TGTGCCAGCAGTCCTTCCTCCACAGGACCCGACGCTGAAGCTTTCTTT.

To note about this clonotype: A much bigger clone sits one base away, suggesting this may be a read error. The rearrangement joins TRBV7-2 to TRBJ1-1, with D uncertain. Germline assignment: CDR1 SGHTA and CDR2 FQGNSA. With 9 bases removed from V and 0 bases from J, the gap between germline ends came to 8 bases. This CDR3 contains 12 residues. CDR3: CARTGMNTEAFF. The CDR3 bases are TGTGCCAGAACCGGAATGAACACTGAAGCTTTCTTT.

The table lists this clonotype with many counts. The V gene is TRBV28, the J gene TRBJ2-7; the D is unclear. Per germline, CDR1 MDHEN and CDR2 SYDVKM. V lost 3 bases, J lost 6 bases, and 15 bases lay in between. The CDR3 runs to 14 residues. As DNA, the CDR3 is TGTGCCAGCAGTTTGGACCTTCTCCCCGGCGAGCAGTACTTC. This gives the protein CASSLDLLPGEQYF.

The chain is built from TRBV12-3 or TRBV12-4 and TRBJ2-5; 11 nucleotides match TRBD2. The CDR3 is 18 amino acids. Trimming cost V 2 bases and J 2 bases; bases outside gene matches: 10. The CDR3 region has the DNA TGTGCCAGCAGTTTACCGTACGATGGGACTAGCGGACAAGAGACCCAGTACTTC. It translates to CASSLPYDGTSGQETQYF.

The rearrangement links TRBV12-3 or TRBV12-4 to TRBJ2-2; the match to TRBD2 covers 13 bases. The CDR3 sequence is 18 residues long. V was pared by 5 bases and J by 3 bases, with 9 bases of the junction left unmatched. The CDR3 here is CASSPRTSGSSDTGELFF. The DNA for the CDR3 is TGTGCCAGCAGTCCTCGGACTAGCGGGAGTTCGGACACCGGGGAGCTGTTTTTT.

This clonotype was seen repeatedly, ten times or more. The genes are TRBV7-8 and TRBJ1-5; D is ambiguous. In germline, CDR1 is SGHVS, CDR2 FQNEAQ. V lost 7 bases, J lost 4 bases, and 11 bases lay in between. This CDR3 has 13 amino acids. CDR3: CASNPQGNQPQHF. The CDR3, as DNA: TGTGCCAGCAACCCCCAAGGGAATCAGCCCCAGCATTTT.